This T cell receptor beta chain was recovered during a study of cytomegalovirus exposure and HLA in healthy donors (dated by TCRdb to about 2017). Background for the entire study: In an earlier analysis of about 560 of the donors, approximately 300 Gb of sequence data and 90 million to 120 million unique TCR beta sequences from about 190 million T cells were reported. Roughly 300 gigabases of sequencing data and 70 million to 95 million unique TCR sequences made up an early release that covered 500 to 700 HLA-typed donors. Of the approximately 400 genotyped donors, about 80% fell in the genetic ancestry cluster associated with self-reported Caucasian donors. The study was designed to test whether signatures of past pathogen exposure could be identified by cataloging public T cell receptors. The T cell repertoires of some 700 subjects were profiled by immunosequencing and related to cytomegalovirus serostatus. Besides the first cohort of around 670 subjects, a separate validation cohort made up of 120 or so different subjects was used. The study combined high-throughput TCR immunosequencing, statistical association of individual TCRs with disease status, and machine learning to predict cytomegalovirus infection status. To study patterns of TCR occurrence, a later analysis re-analyzed previously published TCR beta repertoires from 666 donors and added high-resolution HLA genotyping. In the later analysis, no new phenotypic data were used to find candidate immune exposures; instead, reliance was placed on TCR beta sequences and their occurrence across donors. In an earlier analysis of more than 550 of the donors, high-throughput TCR beta sequencing was used to judge whether each TCR beta V gene segment behaved as functional or pseudogenic. Donor age, sex, ethnicity and CMV serostatus were compiled alongside the repertoire data. In a later genetic analysis, genome-wide SNP genotypes for about 55% of the roughly 670 donors were used, and that subset was treated as a discovery cohort. All discovery cohort repertoires had been generated using a single sequencing platform. HLA typing included class I and class II loci at four-digit resolution. The number of typed donors differed by locus: about 620-640 for A, B, C, DRB1 and DQB1; approximately 520 for DQA1; 600 to 610 for DPA1; and about 450 for DPB1. A few DR-DQ haplotypes were handled as single units for association and clustering because linkage in the cohort was strong. Among almost 400 genotyped donors of the cohort, an average of roughly 240,000 unique TCR beta nucleotide sequences were sequenced per donor, around 20% of them non-productive. Points the paper makes about the study in general: In a later analysis, several top co-occurrence clusters were reported to appear linked to parvovirus B19, influenza, CMV and Epstein-Barr virus. The authors suggested that the approach could potentially be generalized to other disease states and immunological phenotypes. A later analysis found that TCR association rates varied across HLA loci, with DRB1 alleles showing the most associated TCRs and HLA-C alleles the fewest. In the study, some 180 TCR beta chains were listed as associated with cytomegalovirus. In a later genetic analysis, a missense DCLRE1C variant was associated with V-gene and J-gene trimming of TCR beta chains, and the association was replicated in an independent cohort. The classifier was reported to diagnose cytomegalovirus status with high specificity and sensitivity in both the original cohort and the validation cohort. In a later genetic analysis, fewer N-insertions in productive TCRs were reported among donors in an Asian-associated ancestry cluster than the roughly 640-donor mean. Broadly in line with IMGT annotations, most TCR beta V segments showed up in productive rearrangements about 90% or about 30% of the time in an earlier analysis of approximately 600 of the donors. A further reported finding was that TCR beta sequences accurately predicted the HLA-A and HLA-B alleles for most subjects in the first cohort. Approximately 18 rarely observed V segments, including chromosome 9 orphons, were excluded from the earlier analysis of about 610 of the donors because counts were too low. According to a later analysis, most CMV-associated TCR beta chains appeared to be HLA-restricted, and the HLA associations seemed to be driven largely by CMV exposure. The 87-base-pair reads could not distinguish some IMGT-functional V segments, including TRBV6-2 and TRBV6-3, so those segments were excluded. Because HLA typing was unavailable for some donors at each locus, only the typed subset was used in association tests. A later analysis found that HLA-associated TCR beta chains were more clonally expanded and had lower generation probabilities than equally common non-associated chains. In vitro tests confirmed that a few of the cytomegalovirus-associated TCR beta chains recognize cytomegalovirus antigens. Immune exposure information for the cohort was limited to CMV serostatus. The presence/absence analyses assumed that sequencing depth was roughly uniform across donors, and that assumption may not be true. In this cohort, only TCR beta chains were sequenced, and detectable features were limited by the absence of alpha or paired-chain data. When HLA alleles, especially DR and DQ, strongly co-occurred, TCR associations were difficult to assign to individual alleles. Specific HLA alleles were associated with over 15,000 TCR beta sequences at a false discovery rate of 0.05 in a later analysis. Correlated functional status among segregating V segments might reflect linkage disequilibrium, but an unknown experimental factor could not be ruled out. A cluster of highly shared sequence variants was judged likely to represent a technical artifact of the sequencing pipeline. Most TCR sequences were seen in very few donors, while some public TCRs were found in many individuals.

The germline V gene provides CDR1 MNHEY and CDR2 SVGAGI. V is reduced by 4 bases and J by 7 bases, leaving a spacing of 13 bases between them. The CDR3, cysteine through phenylalanine, is 13 amino acids long. The sequence is cut down to CDR3 DNA, 39 bases in frame from base 1. The cohort comprised around 690 healthy bone marrow donors. Cohort members were all nominally healthy when sampled, although unrecorded immune exposures were likely present. The donor tested CMV seropositive and was one of the 289 seropositive cohort members. Every donor gave a peripheral blood sample, and the peripheral blood mononuclear cells from that sample were used for TCR beta sequencing. Genomic DNA extraction from the blood cell samples was performed with the Qiagen DNeasy Blood Extraction Kit. The library was built by means of the immunoSEQ multiplex PCR assay. A mixture of 60 forward primers for TCR Vbeta segments and 13 reverse primers for TCR Jbeta segments was used in the multiplex PCR. A multiplex PCR assay on genomic DNA amplified the CDR3 region of rearranged TCR beta genes. The amplified TCR beta libraries were sequenced on the Illumina HiSeq System as 87-base-pair reads. As for how the authors treated the data: Across the 700 or so repertoires, a later analysis counted about 81 million unique TCR beta chains, roughly 11 million of which were shared by at least two donors. Raw reads were error-corrected and collapsed into unique sequences by a nearest-neighbor algorithm in which closely related sequences were merged to remove PCR and sequencing errors. V, D and J gene segments were assigned by aligning CDR3 sequences to IMGT reference sequences. For a sequence to be retained, at least a six-nucleotide match to both a V gene segment and a J gene segment was required. Rearrangements were classified as productive when the CDR3 lacked stop codons and remained in frame with V and J, and all other rearrangements were classified as non-productive. Following IMGT convention, CDR3 was defined as the stretch from the second conserved V-encoded cysteine to the conserved J-encoded phenylalanine. Sequences without an unambiguous match to a single V gene segment were excluded from the earlier analysis of a few hundred of the donors. In an earlier analysis of around 590 of the donors, a V segment was called functional when productive rearrangements were above 56.7%, and segregating when the standard deviation between donors exceeded 5%. A statistical classification framework was built to diagnose cytomegalovirus status from the catalog of TCR beta chain sequences. V and J gene assignment, in a later analysis, came from comparing TCR nucleotide sequences with IMGT/GENE-DB human TR gene sequences. In a later analysis, CDR3 sequences and most-parsimonious VDJ recombination scenarios were assigned using the TCRdist pipeline. In a later analysis, every TCR beta chain was defined by the combination of its CDR3 amino acid sequence and its V-gene family, and reads without a unique V-gene family were dropped. In a later analysis, nearly 600 highly shared, low-generation-probability nucleotide sequences were removed to address suspected cross-contamination and a sequencing artifact. In a later analysis, a clonal expansion index was calculated for each public chain from normalized within-repertoire ranks of inferred template counts. In a later analysis, generation probabilities were computed with a VDJ recombination model fitted to out-of-frame rearrangements, and the resulting probabilities were checked against IGoR. In a later analysis, hypergeometric tests were used to score TCR-TCR, TCR-HLA and TCR-CMV co-occurrence, with a repertoire-size bias correction applied to TCR pairs. In a later analysis, false discovery rates were estimated by permuting HLA or CMV assignments 20 times. In a later analysis, co-occurring TCRs were grouped using DBSCAN, and TCRdist sequence similarity was added for clustering within HLA-allele-positive subsets. Repertoires with fewer than 30,000 or more than 120,000 public chains were left out of co-occurrence clustering, as were a handful of repertoires with anomalous nucleotide sharing. This is the immuneACCESS table as TCRdb keeps it, with only in-frame sequences that have V and J called. A part of the clones is gone; compared with another copy, unresolved V genes explain less than half, and the rest is unexplained. That table is the source of V, J and clone size, and D and trimming were worked out from the DNA. This sample has roughly 130,000 clones in its table, and 84% of those were observed once. The ten largest clones represent 2.5% to 3% of the sample.

A remark on this clone: Its antigen target is currently unknown. No base quality values were provided; no much bigger clone lies one nucleotide off.

Sequencing used PBMCs. The TCR comes from a young woman in good health and CMV-seropositive. The V gene is TRBV6-5 and the J gene is TRBJ1-2, and perhaps TRBD1 as D gene, on 5 matching bases. Here is the DNA: TGTGCCAGCAGTTTAAAGGTGGGGGGTGGCTACACCTTC. Its coded protein is CASSLKVGGGYTF.